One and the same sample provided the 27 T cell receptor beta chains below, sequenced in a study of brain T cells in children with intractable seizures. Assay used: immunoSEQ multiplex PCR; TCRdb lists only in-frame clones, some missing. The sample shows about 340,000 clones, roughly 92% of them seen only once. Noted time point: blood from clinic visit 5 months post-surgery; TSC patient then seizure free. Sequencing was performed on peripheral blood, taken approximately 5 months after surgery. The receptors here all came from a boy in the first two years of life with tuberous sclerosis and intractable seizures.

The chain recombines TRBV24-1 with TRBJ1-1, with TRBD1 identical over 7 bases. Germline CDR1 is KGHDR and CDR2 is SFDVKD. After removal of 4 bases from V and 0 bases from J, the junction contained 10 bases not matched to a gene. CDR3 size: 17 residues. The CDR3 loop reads CATSEPDRRALNTEAFF. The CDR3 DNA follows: TGTGCCACCAGTGAACCGGACAGGAGGGCCTTGAACACTGAAGCTTTCTTT.

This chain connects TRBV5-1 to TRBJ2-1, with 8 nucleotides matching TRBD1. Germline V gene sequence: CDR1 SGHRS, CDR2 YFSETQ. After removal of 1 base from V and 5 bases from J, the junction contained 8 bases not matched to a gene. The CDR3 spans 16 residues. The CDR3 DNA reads TGCGCCAGCAGCTTGAGGGGCCAGGGGGCGGACAATGAGCAGTTCTTC. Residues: CASSLRGQGADNEQFF. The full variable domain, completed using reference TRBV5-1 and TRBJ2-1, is KAGVTQTPRYLIKTRGQQVTLSCSPISGHRSVSWYQQTPGQGLQFLFEYFSETQRNKGNFPGRFSGRQFSNSRSEMNVSTLELGDSALYLCASSLRGQGADNEQFFGPGTRLTVL.

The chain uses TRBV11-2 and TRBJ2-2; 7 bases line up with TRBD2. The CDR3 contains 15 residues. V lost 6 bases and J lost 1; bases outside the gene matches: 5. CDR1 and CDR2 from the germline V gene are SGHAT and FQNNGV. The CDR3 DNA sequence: TGTGCCAGCAGAGCGGGACTCCGGAACACCGGGGAGCTGTTTTTT. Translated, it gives CASRAGLRNTGELFF.

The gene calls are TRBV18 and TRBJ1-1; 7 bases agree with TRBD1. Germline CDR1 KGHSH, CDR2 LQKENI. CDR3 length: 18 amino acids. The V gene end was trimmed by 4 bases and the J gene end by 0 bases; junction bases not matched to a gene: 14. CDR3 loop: CASSLTFDRERMNTEAFF. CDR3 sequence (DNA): TGTGCCAGCTCACTAACATTCGACAGGGAGCGAATGAACACTGAAGCTTTCTTT.

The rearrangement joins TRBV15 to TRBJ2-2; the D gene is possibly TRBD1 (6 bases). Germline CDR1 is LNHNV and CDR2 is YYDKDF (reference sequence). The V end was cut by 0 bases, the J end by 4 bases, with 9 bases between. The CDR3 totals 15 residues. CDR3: CATSRDSRGTGELFF. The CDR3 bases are TGTGCCACCAGCAGAGATAGCAGGGGCACCGGGGAGCTGTTTTTT.

Written as DNA, the CDR3 is TGTGCCAGCAAGAGGACGGGGGACGGGGAGCTGTTTTTT. Translated, it gives CASKRTGDGELFF. The rearrangement uses TRBV25-1 and TRBJ2-2, with a possible D match to TRBD2 (6 bases). Looked up from germline, CDR1 is MGHDK and CDR2 is SYGVNS. The V end lost 7 bases, the J end lost 7 bases, and 13 bases lay between the germline ends. This CDR3 spans 13 amino acids.

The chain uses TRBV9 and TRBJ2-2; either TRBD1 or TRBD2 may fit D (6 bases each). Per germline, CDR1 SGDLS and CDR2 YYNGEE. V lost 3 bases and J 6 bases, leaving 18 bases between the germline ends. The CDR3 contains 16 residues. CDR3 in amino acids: CASSDNTGGGAGELFF. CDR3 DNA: TGTGCCAGCAGCGATAATACTGGGGGCGGGGCCGGGGAGCTGTTTTTT. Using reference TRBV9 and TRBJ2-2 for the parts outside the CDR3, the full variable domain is DSGVTQTPKHLITATGQRVTLRCSPRSGDLSVYWYQQSLDQGLQFLIQYYNGEERAKGNILERFSAQQFPDLHSELNLSSLELGDSALYFCASSDNTGGGAGELFFGEGSRLTVL.

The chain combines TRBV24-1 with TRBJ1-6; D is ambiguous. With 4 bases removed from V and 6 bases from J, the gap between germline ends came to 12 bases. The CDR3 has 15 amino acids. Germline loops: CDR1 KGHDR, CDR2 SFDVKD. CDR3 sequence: CATSDARGGNSPLHF. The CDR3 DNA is TGTGCCACCAGTGACGCCCGGGGTGGTAATTCACCCCTCCACTTT.

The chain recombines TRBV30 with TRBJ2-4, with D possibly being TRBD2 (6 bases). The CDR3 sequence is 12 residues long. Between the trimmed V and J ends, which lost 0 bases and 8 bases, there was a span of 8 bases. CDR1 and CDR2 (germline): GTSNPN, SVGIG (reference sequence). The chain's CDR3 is CAWSVEGDIQYF. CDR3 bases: TGTGCCTGGAGTGTGGAGGGAGACATTCAGTACTTC.

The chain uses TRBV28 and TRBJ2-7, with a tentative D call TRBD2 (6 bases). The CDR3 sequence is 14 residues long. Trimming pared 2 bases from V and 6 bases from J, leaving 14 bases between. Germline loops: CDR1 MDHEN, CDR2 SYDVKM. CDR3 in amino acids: CASSLRREESEQYF. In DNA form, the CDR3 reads TGTGCCAGCAGTTTACGGAGGGAGGAGAGCGAGCAGTACTTC. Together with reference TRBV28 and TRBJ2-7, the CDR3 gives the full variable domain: DVKVTQSSRYLVKRTGEKVFLECVQDMDHENMFWYRQDPGLGLRLIYFSYDVKMKEKGDIPEGYSVSREKKERFSLILESASTNQTSMYLCASSLRREESEQYFGPGTRLTVT.

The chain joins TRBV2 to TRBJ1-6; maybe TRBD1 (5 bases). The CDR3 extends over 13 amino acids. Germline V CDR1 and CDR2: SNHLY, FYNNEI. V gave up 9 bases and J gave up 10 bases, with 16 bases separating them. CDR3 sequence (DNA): TGTGCCAGAGGGGCCCATGAACGGTCACCCCTCCACTTT. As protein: CARGAHERSPLHF.

CDR3 sequence: CSCSGGNEQFF. CDR3 DNA sequence: TGCAGCTGCTCGGGGGGTAATGAGCAGTTCTTC. This chain links TRBV29-1 with TRBJ2-1; TRBD2 agrees at 7 bases. V was pared by 8 bases and J by 7 bases, with 5 bases of the junction left unmatched. This CDR3 has 11 amino acids. Germline lookup yields CDR1 SQVTM and CDR2 ANQGSEA.

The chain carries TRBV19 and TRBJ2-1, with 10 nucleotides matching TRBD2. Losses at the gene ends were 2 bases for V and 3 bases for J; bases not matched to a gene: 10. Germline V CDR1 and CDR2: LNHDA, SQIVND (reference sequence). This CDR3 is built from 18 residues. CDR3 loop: CASSIRGASGRDYNEQFF. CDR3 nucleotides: TGTGCCAGTAGTATAAGAGGGGCCAGCGGGAGGGACTACAATGAGCAGTTCTTC.

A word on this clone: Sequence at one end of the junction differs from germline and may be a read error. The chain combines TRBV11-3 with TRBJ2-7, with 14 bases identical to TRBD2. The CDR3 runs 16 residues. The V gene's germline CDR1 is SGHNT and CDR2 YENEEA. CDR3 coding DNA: TGTGCCAGCAGTCCCCCGGGACTAGCGGGAGAGGCTCTTAAGGACTTC. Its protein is CASSPPGLAGEALKDF.

CDR3 bases: TGTGCCAGCAGCTTTGGACAGGGGGCAATCCCAACTAATGAAAAACTGTTTTTT. Translated: CASSFGQGAIPTNEKLFF. The V call is TRBV5-8, the J call TRBJ1-4; the match to TRBD1 covers 11 bases. The CDR3 covers 18 residues. V dropped 2 bases and J dropped 0; count of bases not matched to a gene: 6. Germline lookup yields CDR1 SGHTS and CDR2 YDEGEE.

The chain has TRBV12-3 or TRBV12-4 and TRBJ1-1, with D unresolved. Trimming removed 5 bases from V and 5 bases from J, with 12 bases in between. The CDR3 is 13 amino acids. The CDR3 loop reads CASSDYSETEAFF. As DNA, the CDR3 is TGTGCCAGCAGTGATTACAGTGAAACTGAAGCTTTCTTT.

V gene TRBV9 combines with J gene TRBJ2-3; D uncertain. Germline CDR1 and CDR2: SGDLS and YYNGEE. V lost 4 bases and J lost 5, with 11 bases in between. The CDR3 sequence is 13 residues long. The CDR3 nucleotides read TGTGCCAGCAGCCCGCGCACCGGAGATACGCAGTATTTT. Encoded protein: CASSPRTGDTQYF. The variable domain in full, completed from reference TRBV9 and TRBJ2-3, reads DSGVTQTPKHLITATGQRVTLRCSPRSGDLSVYWYQQSLDQGLQFLIQYYNGEERAKGNILERFSAQQFPDLHSELNLSSLELGDSALYFCASSPRTGDTQYFGPGTRLTVL.

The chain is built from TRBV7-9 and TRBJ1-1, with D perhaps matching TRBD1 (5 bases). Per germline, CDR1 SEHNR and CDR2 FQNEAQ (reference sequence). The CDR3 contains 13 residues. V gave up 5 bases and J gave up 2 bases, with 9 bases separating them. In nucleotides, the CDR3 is TGTGCCAGCAGCACCGGGACCAACACTGAAGCTTTCTTT. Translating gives CASSTGTNTEAFF. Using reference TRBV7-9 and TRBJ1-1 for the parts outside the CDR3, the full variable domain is DTGVSQNPRHKITKRGQNVTFRCDPISEHNRLYWYRQTLGQGPEFLTYFQNEAQLEKSRLLSDRFSAERPKGSFSTLEIQRTEQGDSAMYLCASSTGTNTEAFFGQGTRLTVV.

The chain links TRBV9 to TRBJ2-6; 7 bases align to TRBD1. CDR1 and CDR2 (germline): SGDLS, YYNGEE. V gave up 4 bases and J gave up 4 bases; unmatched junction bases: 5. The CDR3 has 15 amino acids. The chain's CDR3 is CASSKTGTGANVLTF. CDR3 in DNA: TGTGCCAGCAGCAAGACAGGGACGGGGGCCAACGTCCTGACTTTC.

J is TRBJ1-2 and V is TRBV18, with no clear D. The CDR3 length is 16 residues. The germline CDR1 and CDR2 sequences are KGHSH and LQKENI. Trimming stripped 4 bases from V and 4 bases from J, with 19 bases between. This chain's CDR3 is CASSLDGFQALYGYTF. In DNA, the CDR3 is TGTGCCAGCTCACTAGACGGGTTCCAAGCCCTCTATGGCTACACCTTC.

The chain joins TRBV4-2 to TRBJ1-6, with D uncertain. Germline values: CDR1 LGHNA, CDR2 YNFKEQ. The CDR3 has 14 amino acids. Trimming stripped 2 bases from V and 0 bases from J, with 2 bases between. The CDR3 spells CASSQTSYNSPLHF. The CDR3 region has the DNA TGTGCCAGCAGCCAAACCTCCTATAATTCACCCCTCCACTTT.

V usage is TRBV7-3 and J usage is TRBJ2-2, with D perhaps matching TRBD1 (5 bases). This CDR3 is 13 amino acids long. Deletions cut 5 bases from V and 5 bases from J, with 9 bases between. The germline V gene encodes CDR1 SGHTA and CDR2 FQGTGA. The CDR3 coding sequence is TGTGCCAGCAGCCCCAGGGTTACCGGGGAGCTGTTTTTT. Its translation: CASSPRVTGELFF.

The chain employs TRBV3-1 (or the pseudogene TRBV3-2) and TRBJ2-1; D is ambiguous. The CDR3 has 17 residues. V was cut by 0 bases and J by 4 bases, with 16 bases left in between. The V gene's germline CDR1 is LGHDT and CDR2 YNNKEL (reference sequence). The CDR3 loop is CASSQDPNFPLYNEQFF. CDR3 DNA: TGTGCCAGCAGCCAAGACCCTAACTTCCCACTTTACAATGAGCAGTTCTTC.

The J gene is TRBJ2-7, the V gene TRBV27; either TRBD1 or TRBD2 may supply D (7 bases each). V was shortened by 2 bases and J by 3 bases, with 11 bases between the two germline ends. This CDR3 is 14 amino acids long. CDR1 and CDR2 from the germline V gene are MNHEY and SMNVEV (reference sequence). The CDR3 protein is CASSLQGEGYEQYF. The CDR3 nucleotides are TGTGCCAGCAGTTTACAGGGGGAGGGCTACGAGCAGTACTTC.

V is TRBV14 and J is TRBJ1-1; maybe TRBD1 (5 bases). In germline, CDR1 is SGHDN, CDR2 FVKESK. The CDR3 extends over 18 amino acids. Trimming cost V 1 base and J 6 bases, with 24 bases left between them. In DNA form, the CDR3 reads TGTGCCAGCAGCCAAGTATACCCGGGACGCCCGCGGTGGGCTGAAGCTTTCTTT. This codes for CASSQVYPGRPRWAEAFF.

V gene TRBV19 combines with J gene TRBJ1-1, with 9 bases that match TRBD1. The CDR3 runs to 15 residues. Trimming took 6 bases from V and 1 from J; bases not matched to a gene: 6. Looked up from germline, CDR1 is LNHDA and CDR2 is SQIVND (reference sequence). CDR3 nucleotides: TGTGCCAGTAGCCTACAGGGGGCGAGGAACACTGAAGCTTTCTTT. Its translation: CASSLQGARNTEAFF.

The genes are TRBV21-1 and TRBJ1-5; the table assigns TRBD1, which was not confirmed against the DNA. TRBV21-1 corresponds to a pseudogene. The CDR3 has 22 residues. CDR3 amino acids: CASSKVPASRQGRFCSNQPQHF. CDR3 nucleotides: TGTGCCAGCAGCAAAGTACCAGCCTCGAGACAGGGGCGGTTTTGTAGCAATCAGCCCCAGCATTTT.